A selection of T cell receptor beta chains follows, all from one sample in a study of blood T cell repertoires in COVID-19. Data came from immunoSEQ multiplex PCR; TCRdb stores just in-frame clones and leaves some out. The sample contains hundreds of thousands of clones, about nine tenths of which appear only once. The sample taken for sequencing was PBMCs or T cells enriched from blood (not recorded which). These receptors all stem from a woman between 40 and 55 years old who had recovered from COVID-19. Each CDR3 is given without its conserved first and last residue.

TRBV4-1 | ASSQDLGQARYGYT
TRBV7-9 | ASSSGQSGGSPLH
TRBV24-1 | ATSDPAGTDYGYT
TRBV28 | ASSPATPGGSPLH
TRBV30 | AWSERQGLF
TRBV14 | ASTMGANTEAF
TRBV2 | ASSPWLAGGRETQY
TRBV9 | ASSVAGSSEAF
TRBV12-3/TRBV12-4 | ASNIWSADTQY
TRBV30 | ASRSKAYNEQF
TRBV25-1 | ASSRQGATEAF
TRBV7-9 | ASSLGDQPQH
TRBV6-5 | ASRFSDIQY
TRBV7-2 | ASSLASRGTEAF
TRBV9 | ASSVDWRDAT
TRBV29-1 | SVLSLGQPSREQY
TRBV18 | ASSPGTGPGNTIY
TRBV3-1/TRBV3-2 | ASSWWGSDLSTDTQY
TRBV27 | ASLSMGSGTSKQY
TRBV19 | ASSLRQGAYNEQF
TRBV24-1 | ATRSGRSDTQY
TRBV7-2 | ASSSGYLGETQY
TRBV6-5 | ASSYSSGGSRETQY
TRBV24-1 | ATSPGHRYEQY
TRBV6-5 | ASSPRQGDSPLH
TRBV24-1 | ATSDLRQGTTDTQY